The entry below describes one TCR beta chain. Its antigen is unidentified. These data belong to a study of cytomegalovirus exposure and HLA in healthy donors. Study findings and constraints: Reports credit the classifier with highly specific, highly sensitive diagnosis of cytomegalovirus status.

The CDR3 loop spans 15 amino acids. Germline CDR1 MDHEN, CDR2 SYDVKM. V dropped 2 bases and J dropped 0 bases, with 11 bases sitting between them. PCR primers comprised 60 Vbeta and 13 Jbeta primers. Clones were read by immunoSEQ multiplex PCR, and TCRdb kept only the in-frame ones, dropping some. The sample yields over 150,000 clones, approximately 80% seen once. This clonotype originated in a male donor in good health and CMV-seropositive. The chain combines TRBV28 with TRBJ2-7; D remains unclear. What was sequenced was PBMCs. The CDR3 bases are TGTGCCAGCAGTTTAAGCAGGATTAGCTCCTACGAGCAGTACTTC. This sequence encodes CASSLSRISSYEQYF.